This entry features one TCR beta chain sequence. TCRdb re-called the 5' RACE reads and shows each CDR3 protein once, DNA omitted. The sample table includes about 390,000 distinct CDR3 sequences. This specimen belongs to a study of T cells expressing NK-cell markers. CDR1 and CDR2 (germline): SGHVS, FQNEAQ. This CDR3 is built from 16 residues. The source material was blood T cells: a sorted CD56 or NKG2C T cell subset, CD4+ or CD8+ T cells, or bulk PBMC T cells (not recorded which). This receptor was obtained from a woman aged 45-59 years in good health. The chain joins TRBV7-8 to TRBJ2-1; the TRBD1 assignment by TCRdb is unverifiable without DNA. This chain's CDR3 is CASSSEEGQGKNEQFF.